Reported below is one T cell receptor (beta chain). Methods used by the authors: Estimates of nucleated cell counts were drawn from the amplification of reference gene primers. Produced via immunoSEQ multiplex PCR; TCRdb's table is partial and in-frame only. From that table come the V and J calls and clone size; the DNA was used to work out D and trimming. The data contain 300,000 or so clones, approximately 90% of them singletons. This entry is derived from a study of blood T cell repertoires in COVID-19. Turning to the study itself: Whether acute or convalescent, the COVID-19 samples came from the United States, Italy and Spain. T cells, B-cell-depleted T cells, or PBMCs supplied cDNA or gDNA.

CDR1 is SQVTM, CDR2 ANQGSEA, per germline. V lost 4 bases to trimming and J lost 5 bases, with 12 bases between them. The CDR3 runs to 13 residues. The rearrangement links TRBV29-1 to TRBJ2-1, with a possible D match to TRBD1 (5 bases). This receptor was obtained from a woman aged 35 to 49 with acute or convalescent COVID-19. Specimen: peripheral blood. The DNA of the CDR3 is TGCAGCGTTGGGGGCAGGGTCGACAATGAGCAGTTCTTC. Its translation: CSVGGRVDNEQFF.